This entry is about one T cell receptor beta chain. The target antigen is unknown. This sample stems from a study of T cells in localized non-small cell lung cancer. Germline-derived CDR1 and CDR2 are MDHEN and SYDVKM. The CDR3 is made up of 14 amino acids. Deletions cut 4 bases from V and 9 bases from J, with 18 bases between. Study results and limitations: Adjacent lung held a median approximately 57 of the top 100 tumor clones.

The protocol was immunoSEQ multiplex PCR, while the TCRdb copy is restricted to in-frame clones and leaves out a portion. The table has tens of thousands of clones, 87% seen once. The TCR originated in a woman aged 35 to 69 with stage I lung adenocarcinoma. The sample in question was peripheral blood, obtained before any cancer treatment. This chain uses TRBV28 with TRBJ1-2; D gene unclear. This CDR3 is CASSSNLDLSSYTF. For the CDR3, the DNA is TGTGCCAGCAGTTCCAACCTCGACCTTTCCAGCTACACCTTC.